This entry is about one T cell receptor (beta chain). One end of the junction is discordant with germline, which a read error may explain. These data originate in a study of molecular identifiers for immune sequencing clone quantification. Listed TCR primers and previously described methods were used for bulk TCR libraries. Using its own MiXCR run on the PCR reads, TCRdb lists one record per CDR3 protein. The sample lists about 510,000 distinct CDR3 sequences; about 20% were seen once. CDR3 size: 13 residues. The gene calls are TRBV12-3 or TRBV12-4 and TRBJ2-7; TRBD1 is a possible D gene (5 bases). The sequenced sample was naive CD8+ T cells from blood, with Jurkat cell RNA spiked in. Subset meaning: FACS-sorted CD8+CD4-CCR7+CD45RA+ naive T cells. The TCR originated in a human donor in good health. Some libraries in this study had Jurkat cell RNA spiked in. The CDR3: CASSFDSSYERYF. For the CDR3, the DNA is TGTGCCAGCAGTTTCGACAGTTCCTACGAGCGGTACTTC.